One sample yielded the 32 T cell receptor beta chains listed below, sequenced in a study of T cells in Graves' hyperthyroidism and ophthalmopathy. It was RNA transcripts that yielded the amplified TCR beta CDR3 regions. Initially, a first-round RT-PCR of the TCR CDR3 employed the HTBI primer set. TCRdb re-called the multiplex PCR reads through MiXCR, storing one row per CDR3 protein. Of hundreds of thousands of distinct CDR3 sequences in the sample, about 15% were seen once. Sequencing was carried out using blood. Every receptor here comes from a woman aged 18-29 years with Graves' hyperthyroidism.

Ten or more counts support this clonotype. The V gene is TRBV11-2, the J gene TRBJ2-7; 8 bases match TRBD2. V lost 1 base and J lost 4; bases outside the gene matches: 6. Germline V gene data show CDR1 as SGHAT and CDR2 as FQNNGV. The CDR3 runs to 15 residues. CDR3 in DNA: TGTGCCAGCAGCTTAGGGAGCGGGGGACCTTACGAGCAGTACTTC. Its translation is CASSLGSGGPYEQYF.

This clonotype occurred a few times. The chain couples TRBV6-2 or TRBV6-3 to TRBJ2-7, with D perhaps TRBD1 (6 bases). The CDR3 sequence is 14 residues long. The germline V gene has CDR1 MNHEY and CDR2 SVGEGT. V shed 6 bases and J shed 2 bases, with 14 bases lying between them. This chain's CDR3 is CASRRRTGPYEQYF. In nucleotides, the CDR3 is TGTGCCAGCAGGCGGCGAACAGGGCCCTACGAGCAGTACTTC.

The chain carries TRBV9 and TRBJ2-6; a possible D gene is TRBD2 (5 bases). Trimming took off 0 bases at V and 1 base at J, with 17 bases between the two ends. Germline CDR1 reads SGDLS; CDR2 reads YYNGEE. The CDR3 length is 19 residues. The CDR3 loop reads CASSVALTSSGSGANVLTF. CDR3 nucleotide sequence: TGTGCCAGCAGCGTAGCCCTGACAAGCTCGGGGTCTGGGGCCAACGTCCTGACTTTC. The full variable domain, with the rest looked up from reference TRBV9 and TRBJ2-6, is DSGVTQTPKHLITATGQRVTLRCSPRSGDLSVYWYQQSLDQGLQFLIQYYNGEERAKGNILERFSAQQFPDLHSELNLSSLELGDSALYFCASSVALTSSGSGANVLTFGAGSRLTVL.

Many counts were recorded for this clonotype. The chain joins TRBV7-2 to TRBJ1-1; maybe TRBD1 (5 bases). Germline V gives CDR1 SGHTA, CDR2 FQGNSA. V was shortened by 5 bases and J by 11 bases, with 12 bases between the two germline ends. The length of the CDR3 is 11 residues. The CDR3 region has the DNA TGTGCCAGCAGCCGAATCCCAGGGGCTTTCTTT. Its translation: CASSRIPGAFF.

The CDR3 nucleotides are TGTGCCAGCAGTTCCGGCCCGGGCGGGAGGACTATCACCGGGGAGCTGTTTTTT. Translation gives CASSSGPGGRTITGELFF. V gene TRBV6-2 or TRBV6-3 combines with J gene TRBJ2-2, with 8 positions matching TRBD2. CDR1 is MNHEY, CDR2 SVGEGT, per germline. V lost 4 bases and J lost 4; bases outside the gene matches: 14. The CDR3 has 18 residues.

At least ten counts were recorded for this clonotype. The chain is built from TRBV28 and TRBJ2-1; D possibly corresponds to TRBD1 (6 bases). Looked up from germline, CDR1 is MDHEN and CDR2 is SYDVKM. Deletions cut 3 bases from V and 0 bases from J, with 12 bases between. This CDR3 has 16 amino acids. The CDR3 sequence: CASSFRGHSSYNEQFF. CDR3 nucleotide sequence: TGTGCCAGCAGTTTCCGGGGACACAGCTCCTACAATGAGCAGTTCTTC.

Concerning this clonotype: Since a much larger clone is just one base distant, this may be a read error. The missing conserved phenylalanine or tryptophan at the end of this CDR3 makes a read error likely. V usage is TRBV5-1 and J usage is TRBJ1-4; no reliable D call. The CDR3 has 15 amino acids. CDR1 and CDR2 (germline): SGHRS, YFSETQ. V dropped 5 bases and J dropped 3 bases, with 14 bases sitting between them. The CDR3 DNA reads TGCGCCAGCAGTGGAGGATTTCCGGCTAATGAAAAACTGTTTATT. This encodes CASSGGFPANEKLFI.

This clonotype was picked up many times. The V call is TRBV3-1, the J call TRBJ2-2; the match to TRBD1 covers 9 bases. V lost 7 bases to trimming and J lost 6 bases; unmatched junction nucleotides: 12. The germline V gene has CDR1 LGHDT and CDR2 YNNKEL (reference sequence). This CDR3 contains 16 residues. This CDR3 is CASTLEGTGTSGELFF. The CDR3 bases are TGTGCCAGCACTCTCGAGGGGACAGGGACCTCCGGGGAGCTGTTTTTT.

This clonotype was counted only a few times. The chain uses TRBV27 and TRBJ1-5; D possibly corresponds to TRBD1 (5 bases). The CDR3 extends over 13 amino acids. Trimming left V 7 bases short and J 6 bases short, with 13 bases between. Germline CDR1 is MNHEY and CDR2 is SMNVEV (reference sequence). The CDR3 loop reads CASTDRPFQPQHF. The DNA of the CDR3 is TGTGCCAGCACCGACAGACCCTTTCAGCCCCAGCATTTT.

V gene TRBV15 combines with J gene TRBJ2-3, with 13 positions matching TRBD2. V dropped 3 bases and J dropped 4; count of bases not matched to a gene: 10. There are 18 residues in the CDR3. Germline CDR1 is LNHNV and CDR2 is YYDKDF (reference sequence). For the CDR3, the DNA is TGTGCCACCAGCAGGGACACACTAGCGGGAGGGCCGGCAGATACGCAGTATTTT. Translating gives CATSRDTLAGGPADTQYF.

The chain uses TRBV5-1 and TRBJ1-2; a weak D match, TRBD1 (5 bases). Germline lookup yields CDR1 SGHRS and CDR2 YFSETQ. The CDR3 sequence is 14 residues long. With 4 bases removed from V and 4 bases from J, the gap between germline ends came to 14 bases. The CDR3 here is CASSKPDSPYGYTF. The DNA for the CDR3 is TGCGCCAGCAGCAAACCCGACAGCCCCTATGGCTACACCTTC.

This clonotype was seen more than once but under ten times. This chain connects TRBV15 to TRBJ2-7; TRBD2 agrees at 7 bases. After removal of 0 bases from V and 0 bases from J, the junction contained 5 bases not matched to a gene. This CDR3 has 16 amino acids. CDR1 and CDR2 from the germline V gene are LNHNV and YYDKDF (reference sequence). The CDR3, as DNA: TGTGCCACCAGCAGAGATCCGGGAGGCTTCTCCTACGAGCAGTACTTC. This sequence encodes CATSRDPGGFSYEQYF. Supplemented by reference TRBV15 and TRBJ2-7, the full variable domain reads DAMVIQNPRYQVTQFGKPVTLSCSQTLNHNVMYWYQQKSSQAPKLLFHYYDKDFNNEADTPDNFQSRRPNTSFCFLDIRSPGLGDTAMYLCATSRDPGGFSYEQYFGPGTRLTVT.

V is TRBV29-1 and J is TRBJ2-4; TRBD1 aligns across 7 bases. This CDR3 region has 12 residues. V dropped 4 bases and J dropped 6; count of bases not matched to a gene: 3. Germline loops: CDR1 SQVTM, CDR2 ANQGSEA. CDR3 coding DNA: TGCAGCGTTGCCAGACAGGGAAACATTCAGTACTTC. Translation: CSVARQGNIQYF.

The gene calls are TRBV4-1 and TRBJ2-5; 9 bases match TRBD2. Trimming removed 1 base from V and 2 bases from J; junction bases left unmatched: 5. This CDR3 has 16 amino acids. Germline values: CDR1 MGHRA, CDR2 YSYEKL. DNA of the CDR3: TGCGCCAGCAGCCAAGCGAGCGGGAGGTCACAAGAGACCCAGTACTTC. Its protein product is CASSQASGRSQETQYF.

This clonotype was observed many times. V is TRBV30 and J is TRBJ2-1, with 9 bases that match TRBD2. The CDR3 consists of 16 residues. Trimming at V came to 5 bases and at J to 5 bases, leaving 13 bases not matched to a gene. Per the germline V gene, CDR1 is GTSNPN and CDR2 is SVGIG (reference sequence). The CDR3 sequence is CAWGPRGGRANNEQFF. CDR3 in DNA: TGTGCCTGGGGGCCCAGAGGCGGGAGGGCCAACAATGAGCAGTTCTTC. Drawing the rest from reference TRBV30 and TRBJ2-1, the complete variable domain is SQTIHQWPATLVQPVGSPLSLECTVEGTSNPNLYWYRQAAGRGLQLLFYSVGIGQISSEVPQNLSASRPQDRQFILSSKKLLLSDSGFYLCAWGPRGGRANNEQFFGPGTRLTVL.

This clonotype was seen repeatedly, ten times or more. The chain combines TRBV12-3 or TRBV12-4 with TRBJ1-5; 7 bases are a match to TRBD1. V was clipped by 6 bases and J by 0 bases; unmatched bases: 5. The length of the CDR3 is 15 residues. The CDR3 here is CASRGDRYSNQPQHF. The CDR3 nucleotides are TGTGCCAGCAGGGGGGACAGATATAGCAATCAGCCCCAGCATTTT.

This clonotype was detected only a few times. V is TRBV6-2 or TRBV6-3 and J is TRBJ1-2; a possible D gene is TRBD1 (6 bases). V was shortened by 6 bases and J by 4 bases, with 15 bases between the two germline ends. Germline V CDR1 and CDR2: MNHEY, SVGEGT. This CDR3 region has 14 residues. CDR3 protein: CASSQGTQGYGYTF. DNA for the CDR3: TGTGCCAGCAGCCAGGGGACCCAGGGCTATGGCTACACCTTC.

V and J are TRBV7-9 and TRBJ2-3; 8 bases are a match to TRBD2. V was clipped by 0 bases and J by 1 base; unmatched bases: 15. CDR1 and CDR2 (germline): SEHNR, FQNEAQ (reference sequence). This CDR3 is built from 20 residues. The CDR3 spells CASSLARIPSGQVRTDTQYF. The CDR3 DNA reads as TGTGCCAGCAGCTTAGCGCGTATTCCTAGCGGGCAGGTTCGCACAGATACGCAGTATTTT.

This clonotype occurred many times. The chain recombines TRBV27 with TRBJ2-1; the D gene is possibly TRBD1 (6 bases). There are 14 residues in the CDR3. Germline assignment: CDR1 MNHEY and CDR2 SMNVEV (reference sequence). V lost 2 bases and J 5 bases, leaving 10 bases between the germline ends. DNA of the CDR3: TGTGCCAGCAGTTTAGGGGGCGCCAACAATGAGCAGTTCTTC. It translates to CASSLGGANNEQFF.

This clonotype was observed a handful of times. V is TRBV7-2 and J is TRBJ2-5; D unclear. Trimming removed 1 base from V and 4 bases from J, with 10 bases in between. Germline-derived CDR1 and CDR2 are SGHTA and FQGNSA. CDR3 length equals 14 residues. This chain's CDR3 is CASSLVRVSETQYF. CDR3 sequence (DNA): TGTGCCAGCAGCTTAGTACGGGTTTCAGAGACCCAGTACTTC.

This clonotype was seen many times. This rearrangement joins TRBV5-5 to TRBJ2-3; no reliable D call. Trimming shortened V by 2 bases and J by 2 bases, and 18 bases separated the two germline ends. The CDR3 spans 17 residues. CDR1 is SGHKS, CDR2 YYEKEE, per germline (reference sequence). CDR3: CASSFPGPPRPTDTQYF. In nucleotides, the CDR3 is TGTGCCAGCAGCTTCCCTGGCCCCCCGCGCCCCACAGATACGCAGTATTTT.

This clonotype was detected only a few times. The gene calls are TRBV11-2 and TRBJ2-7, with 14 positions matching TRBD2. V gave up 0 bases and J gave up 4 bases; unmatched junction bases: 2. The CDR3 spans 16 residues. Germline V CDR1 and CDR2: SGHAT, FQNNGV. The chain's CDR3 is CASSLDGTSGRYEQYF. CDR3 DNA: TGTGCCAGCAGCTTAGACGGGACTAGCGGGAGATACGAGCAGTACTTC.

The chain has TRBV4-3 and TRBJ2-7; 9 positions match TRBD2. The germline V gene has CDR1 LGHNA and CDR2 YSLEER. CDR3 length: 15 amino acids. Losses at the gene ends were 2 bases for V and 4 bases for J; bases not matched to a gene: 6. CDR3 coding DNA: TGCGCCAGCAGCCAACTTAGCGGGAGTGGGTACGAGCAGTACTTC. Translation gives CASSQLSGSGYEQYF.

This clonotype was counted at least ten times. The chain employs TRBV2 and TRBJ2-7; TRBD2 matches at 11 bases. The CDR3 is made up of 14 amino acids. Per germline, CDR1 SNHLY and CDR2 FYNNEI. V shed 7 bases, J shed 2 bases, and the junction held 4 bases outside the gene matches. The chain's CDR3 is CASIPGLAAYEQYF. CDR3 nucleotides: TGTGCCAGCATCCCGGGACTAGCGGCCTACGAGCAGTACTTC. Combining the CDR3 with reference TRBV2 and TRBJ2-7 gives the whole variable domain EPEVTQTPSHQVTQMGQEVILRCVPISNHLYFYWYRQILGQKVEFLVSFYNNEISEKSEIFDDQFSVERPDGSNFTLKIRSTKLEDSAMYFCASIPGLAAYEQYFGPGTRLTVT.

This sequence joins TRBV27 and TRBJ1-5; the D gene is possibly TRBD1 (5 bases). Per germline, CDR1 MNHEY and CDR2 SMNVEV (reference sequence). Trimming removed 3 bases from V and 7 bases from J, with 16 bases in between. The CDR3 totals 15 residues. The CDR3 is CASSLSAGKRQPQHF. As DNA, the CDR3 is TGTGCCAGCAGTTTGTCCGCAGGGAAGCGGCAGCCCCAGCATTTT.

This clonotype was detected ten times or more. This rearrangement joins TRBV18 to TRBJ2-3; TRBD1 aligns across 11 bases. This CDR3 has 16 amino acids. With 2 bases clipped from V and 3 bases from J, the junction kept 4 bases outside the gene matches. The V gene's germline CDR1 is KGHSH and CDR2 LQKENI. This CDR3 is CASSPMDRGQTDTQYF. The DNA of the CDR3 is TGTGCCAGCTCACCAATGGACAGGGGGCAGACAGATACGCAGTATTTT. The whole variable domain, filled in from reference TRBV18 and TRBJ2-3, reads NAGVMQNPRHLVRRRGQEARLRCSPMKGHSHVYWYRQLPEEGLKFMVYLQKENIIDESGMPKERFSAEFPKEGPSILRIQQVVRGDSAAYFCASSPMDRGQTDTQYFGPGTRLTVL.

The rearrangement links TRBV5-4 to TRBJ2-7; 9 bases line up with TRBD2. Looked up from germline, CDR1 is SGHNT and CDR2 is YYREEE (reference sequence). The junction had 10 bases not matched to a gene; V was cut back by 3 bases and J by 6 bases. The CDR3 sequence is 15 residues long. CDR3 amino acids: CASSSSGIGHFEQYF. CDR3 DNA: TGTGCCAGCAGCTCTAGCGGGATAGGGCACTTCGAGCAGTACTTC.

There are a few counts of this clonotype. V gene TRBV18 combines with J gene TRBJ2-4; a possible D gene is TRBD2 (7 bases). Per the germline V gene, CDR1 is KGHSH and CDR2 is LQKENI. This CDR3 has 16 residues. The V end lost 3 bases, the J end lost 4 bases, and 16 bases lay between the germline ends. CDR3 coding DNA: TGTGCCAGCTCACCCCCCATTGCGGGGGCTAAAAACATTCAGTACTTC. This sequence encodes CASSPPIAGAKNIQYF.

This clonotype was detected only a few times. The rearrangement links TRBV28 to TRBJ1-2, with D perhaps TRBD1 (6 bases). The germline CDR1 and CDR2 sequences are MDHEN and SYDVKM. There are 16 residues in the CDR3. V was shortened by 2 bases and J by 3 bases, with 16 bases between the two germline ends. CDR3 coding DNA: TGTGCCAGCAGTTTACCCCCACAGGGATTCCACTATGGCTACACCTTC. Its protein is CASSLPPQGFHYGYTF.

There are a few counts of this clonotype. The chain couples TRBV20-1 to TRBJ1-5; D may be TRBD1 (5 bases). The CDR3 consists of 14 residues. The V and J ends lost 5 bases and 2 bases respectively, with 13 bases between them. Germline CDR1 DFQATT, CDR2 SNEGSKA (reference sequence). The CDR3 region is CSALLGRGNQPQHF. CDR3 in DNA: TGCAGTGCTCTCCTGGGCAGGGGCAATCAGCCCCAGCATTTT.

The chain couples TRBV5-8 to TRBJ1-2; no definite D call. Germline-derived CDR1 and CDR2 are SGHTS and YDEGEE. This CDR3 is 13 amino acids long. Trimming left V 4 bases short and J 2 bases short, with 9 bases between. The CDR3 DNA sequence: TGTGCCAGCAGCGAACGGAGAAACTATGGCTACACCTTC. Its protein product is CASSERRNYGYTF.

This clonotype has at least ten counts. The rearrangement uses TRBV28 and TRBJ2-5; TRBD2 matches at 7 bases. V lost 5 bases and J lost 5; bases outside the gene matches: 8. This CDR3 region has 14 residues. The germline V gene encodes CDR1 MDHEN and CDR2 SYDVKM. This CDR3 is CASSRPREVETQYF. As DNA, the CDR3 is TGTGCCAGCAGTCGCCCCCGGGAGGTGGAGACCCAGTACTTC.